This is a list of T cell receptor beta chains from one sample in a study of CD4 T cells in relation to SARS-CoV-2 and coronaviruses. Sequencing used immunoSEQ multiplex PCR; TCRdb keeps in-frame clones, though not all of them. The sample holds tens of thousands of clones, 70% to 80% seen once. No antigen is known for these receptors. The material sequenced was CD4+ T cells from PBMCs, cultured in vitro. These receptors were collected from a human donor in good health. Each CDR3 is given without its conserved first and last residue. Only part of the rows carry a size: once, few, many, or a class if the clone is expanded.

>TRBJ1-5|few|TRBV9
ASSVGTKEEPQH
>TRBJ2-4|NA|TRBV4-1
ASSQDYQATKNIQY
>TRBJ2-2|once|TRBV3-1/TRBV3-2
ASSQGTSDESTGELF
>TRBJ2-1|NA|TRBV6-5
ASSSVSGSYNEQF
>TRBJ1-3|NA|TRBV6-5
ASSRTGDSGNTIY
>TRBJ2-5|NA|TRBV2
ASSQKETQY
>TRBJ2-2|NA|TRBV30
AWSVHAGDFLNTGELF
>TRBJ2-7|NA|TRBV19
ASRGQGEHEQY
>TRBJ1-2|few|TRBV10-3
AISDFHLYVPNYGYT
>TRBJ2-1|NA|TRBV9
ASSVQGAYNEQF
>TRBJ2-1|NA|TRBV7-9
ASSPLAGGRNEQF
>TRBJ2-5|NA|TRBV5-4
ASTTPGGEETQY
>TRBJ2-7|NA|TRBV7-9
ASSSTPGAEGSYEQY
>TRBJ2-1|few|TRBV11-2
ASSSTRENEQF
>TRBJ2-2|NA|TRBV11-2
ASRGLYTGELF
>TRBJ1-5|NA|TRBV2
ASGAPFGNQPQH
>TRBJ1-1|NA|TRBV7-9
ASSLRGADEAF
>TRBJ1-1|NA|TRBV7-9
ASRTGGTEAF
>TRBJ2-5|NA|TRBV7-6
ASSTLPLQGGTQY
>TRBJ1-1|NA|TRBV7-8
ASSLEAGLGTEAF
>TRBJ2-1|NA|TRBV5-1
ASSSGRRLSSYNEQF
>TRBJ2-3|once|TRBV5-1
ASSLVPGSGTQY
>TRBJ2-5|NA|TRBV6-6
ASGVTGQETQY
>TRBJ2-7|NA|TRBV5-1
ASSNTGAGNEQY
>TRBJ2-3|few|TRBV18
ASSPGGVGDTQY
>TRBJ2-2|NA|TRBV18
ASSPYPGRQAPTGELF
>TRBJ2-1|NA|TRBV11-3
ASSPGMGLSSYNEQF
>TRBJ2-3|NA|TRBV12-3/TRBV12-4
ASSPRGDTQY
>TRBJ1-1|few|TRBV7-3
ASSYSGNTEAF
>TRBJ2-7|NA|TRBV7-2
ASSNRQGAWEQY
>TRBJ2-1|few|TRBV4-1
ASSQWGSENEQF
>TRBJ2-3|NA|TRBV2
ASSKNRASTDTQY
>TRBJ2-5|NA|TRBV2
ASRRTGGETQY
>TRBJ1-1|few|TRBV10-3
AIRGQGAVNTEAF
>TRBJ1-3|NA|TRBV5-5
ASSLFGGQSGNTIY
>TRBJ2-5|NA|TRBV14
ASSQDPLRGWETQY
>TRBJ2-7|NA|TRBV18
ASSPSGTGGLEQY
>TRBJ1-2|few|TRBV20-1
SASPGLTTGGYT
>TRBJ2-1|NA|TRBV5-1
ASSGRLGVGRNEQF
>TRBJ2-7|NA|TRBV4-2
ASSQDSRDYEQY
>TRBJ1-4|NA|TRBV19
ATRRTGQPQSTNEKLF
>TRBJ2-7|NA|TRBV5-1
ASSLGGLAGEEYEQY
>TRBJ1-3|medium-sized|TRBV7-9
ASSLAGTSGNTIY
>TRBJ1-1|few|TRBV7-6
ASIPTGMNTEAF
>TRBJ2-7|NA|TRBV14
ASSQEMGQGAISPDEQY
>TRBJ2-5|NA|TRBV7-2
ASSLGTSLAETQY
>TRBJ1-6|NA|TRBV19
ASSIGQGLRDNSPLH
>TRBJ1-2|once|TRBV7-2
ASSLRTGTPYGYT
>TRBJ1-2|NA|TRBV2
ASSGSGAAYGYT
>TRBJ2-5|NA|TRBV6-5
ASRRSTSGGETQY
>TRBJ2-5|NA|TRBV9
ASSAHSGGQETQY